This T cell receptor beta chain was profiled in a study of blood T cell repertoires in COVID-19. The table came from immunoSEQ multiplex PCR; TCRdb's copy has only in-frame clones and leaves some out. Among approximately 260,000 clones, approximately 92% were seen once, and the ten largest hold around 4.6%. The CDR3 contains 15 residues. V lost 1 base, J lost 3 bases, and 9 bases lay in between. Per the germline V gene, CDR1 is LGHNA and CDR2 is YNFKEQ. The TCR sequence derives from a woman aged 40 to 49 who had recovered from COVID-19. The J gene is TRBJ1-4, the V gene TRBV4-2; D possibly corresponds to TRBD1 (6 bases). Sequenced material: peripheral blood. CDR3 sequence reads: CASSQAGEANEKLFF. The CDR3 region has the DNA TGTGCCAGCAGCCAAGCAGGGGAAGCTAATGAAAAACTGTTTTTT.